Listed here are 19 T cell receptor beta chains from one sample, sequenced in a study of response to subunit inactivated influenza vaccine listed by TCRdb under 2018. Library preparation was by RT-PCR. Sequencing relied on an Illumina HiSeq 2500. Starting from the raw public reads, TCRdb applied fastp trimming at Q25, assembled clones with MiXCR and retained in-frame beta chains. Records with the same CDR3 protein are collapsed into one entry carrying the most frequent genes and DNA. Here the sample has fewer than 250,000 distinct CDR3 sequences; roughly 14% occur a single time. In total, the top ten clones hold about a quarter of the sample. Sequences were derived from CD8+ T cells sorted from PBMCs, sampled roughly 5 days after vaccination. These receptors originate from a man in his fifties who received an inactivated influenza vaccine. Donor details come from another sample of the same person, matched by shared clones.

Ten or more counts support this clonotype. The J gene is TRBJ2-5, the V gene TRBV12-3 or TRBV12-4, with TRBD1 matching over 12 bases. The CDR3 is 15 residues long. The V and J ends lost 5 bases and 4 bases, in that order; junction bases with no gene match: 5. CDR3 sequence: CASSPGTGGLETQYF. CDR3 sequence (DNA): TGTGCCAGCAGTCCCGGGACAGGGGGCTTAGAGACCCAGTACTTC.

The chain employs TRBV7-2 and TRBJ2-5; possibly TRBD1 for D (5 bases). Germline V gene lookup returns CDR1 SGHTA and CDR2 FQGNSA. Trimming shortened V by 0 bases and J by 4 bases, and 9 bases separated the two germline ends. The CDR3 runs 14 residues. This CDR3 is CASSLATTVETQYF. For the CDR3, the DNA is TGTGCCAGCAGCTTAGCGACGACAGTAGAGACCCAGTACTTC.

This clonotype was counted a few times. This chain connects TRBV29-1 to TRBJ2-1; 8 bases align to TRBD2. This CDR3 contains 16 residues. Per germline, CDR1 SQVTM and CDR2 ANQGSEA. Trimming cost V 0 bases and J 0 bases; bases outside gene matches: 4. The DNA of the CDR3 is TGCAGCGTTGAAGAAACTAGCGGTTCCTCCTACAATGAGCAGTTCTTC. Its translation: CSVEETSGSSYNEQFF.

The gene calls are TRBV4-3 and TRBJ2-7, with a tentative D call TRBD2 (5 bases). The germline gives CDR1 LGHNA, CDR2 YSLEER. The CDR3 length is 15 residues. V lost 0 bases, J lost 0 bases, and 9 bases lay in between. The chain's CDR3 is CASSQDDSASYEQYF. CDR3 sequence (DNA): TGCGCCAGCAGCCAAGATGATAGCGCCTCCTACGAGCAGTACTTC.

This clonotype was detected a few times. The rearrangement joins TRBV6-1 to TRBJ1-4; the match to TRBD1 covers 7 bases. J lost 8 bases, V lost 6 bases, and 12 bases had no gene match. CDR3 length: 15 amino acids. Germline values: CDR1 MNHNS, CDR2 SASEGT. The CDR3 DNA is TGTGCCAGCAGACCCTTTTGGCAGGGGGAGGAAAAACTGTTTTTT. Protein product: CASRPFWQGEEKLFF.

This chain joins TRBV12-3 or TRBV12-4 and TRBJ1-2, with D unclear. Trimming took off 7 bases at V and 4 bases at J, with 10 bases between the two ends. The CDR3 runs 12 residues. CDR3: CASTTSLYGYTF. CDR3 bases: TGTGCCAGCACAACTTCTCTCTATGGCTACACCTTC.

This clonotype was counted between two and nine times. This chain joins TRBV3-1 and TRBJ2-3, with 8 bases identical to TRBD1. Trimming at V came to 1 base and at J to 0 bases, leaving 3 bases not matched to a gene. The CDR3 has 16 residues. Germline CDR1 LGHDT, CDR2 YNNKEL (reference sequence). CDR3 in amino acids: CASSQATGGSTDTQYF. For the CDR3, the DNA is TGTGCCAGCAGCCAAGCTACAGGGGGGAGCACAGATACGCAGTATTTT.

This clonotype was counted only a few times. CDR3 bases: TGTGCCAGCAGTTTCTCCGATTCTAGGCCCCAGCATTTT. Translating it yields CASSFSDSRPQHF. V usage is TRBV28 and J usage is TRBJ1-5; D unresolved. Germline V lookup: CDR1 MDHEN, CDR2 SYDVKM. V lost 3 bases to trimming and J lost 9 bases, with 12 bases between them. The CDR3 has 13 residues.

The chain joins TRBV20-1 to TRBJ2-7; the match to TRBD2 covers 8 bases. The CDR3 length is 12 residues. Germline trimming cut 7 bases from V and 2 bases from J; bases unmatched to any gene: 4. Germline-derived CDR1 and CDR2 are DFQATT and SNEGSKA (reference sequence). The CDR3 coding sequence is TGCAGTGTCGCCGGGGGGGCCTACGAGCAGTACTTC. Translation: CSVAGGAYEQYF.

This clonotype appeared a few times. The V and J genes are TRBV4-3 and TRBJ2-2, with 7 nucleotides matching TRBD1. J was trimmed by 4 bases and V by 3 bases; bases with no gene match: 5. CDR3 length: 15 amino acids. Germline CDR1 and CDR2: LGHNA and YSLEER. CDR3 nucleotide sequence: TGCGCCAGCAGCCACCACAGGGGTACCACCGGGGAGCTGTTTTTT. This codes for CASSHHRGTTGELFF.

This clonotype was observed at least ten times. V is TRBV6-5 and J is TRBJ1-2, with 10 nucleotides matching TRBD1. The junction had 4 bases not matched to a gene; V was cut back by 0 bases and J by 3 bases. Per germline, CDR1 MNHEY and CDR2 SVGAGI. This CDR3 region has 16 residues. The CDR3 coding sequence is TGTGCCAGCAGTTACTCGGTCGGACAGGGGGACTATGGCTACACCTTC. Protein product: CASSYSVGQGDYGYTF.

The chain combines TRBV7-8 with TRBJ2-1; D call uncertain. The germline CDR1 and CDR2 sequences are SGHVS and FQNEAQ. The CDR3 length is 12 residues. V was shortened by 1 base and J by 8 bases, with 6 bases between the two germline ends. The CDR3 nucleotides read TGTGCCAGCAGCTTAGGGCGGTATGAGCAGTTCTTC. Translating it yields CASSLGRYEQFF.

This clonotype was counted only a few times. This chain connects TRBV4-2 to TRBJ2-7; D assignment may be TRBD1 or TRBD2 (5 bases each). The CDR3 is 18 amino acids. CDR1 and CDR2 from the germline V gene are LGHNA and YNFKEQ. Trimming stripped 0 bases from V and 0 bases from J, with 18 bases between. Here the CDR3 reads CASSQEETTGRFSYEQYF. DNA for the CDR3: TGTGCCAGCAGCCAAGAGGAGACTACGGGACGGTTCTCCTACGAGCAGTACTTC.

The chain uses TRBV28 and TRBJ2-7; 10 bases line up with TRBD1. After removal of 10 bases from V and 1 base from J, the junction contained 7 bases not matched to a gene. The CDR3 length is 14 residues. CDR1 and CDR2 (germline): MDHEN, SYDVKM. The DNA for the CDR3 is TGTGCCACTTCAGACAGGGGGCCTTCCTACGAGCAGTACTTC. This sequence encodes CATSDRGPSYEQYF. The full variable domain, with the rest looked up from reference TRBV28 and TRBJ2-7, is DVKVTQSSRYLVKRTGEKVFLECVQDMDHENMFWYRQDPGLGLRLIYFSYDVKMKEKGDIPEGYSVSREKKERFSLILESASTNQTSMYLCATSDRGPSYEQYFGPGTRLTVT.

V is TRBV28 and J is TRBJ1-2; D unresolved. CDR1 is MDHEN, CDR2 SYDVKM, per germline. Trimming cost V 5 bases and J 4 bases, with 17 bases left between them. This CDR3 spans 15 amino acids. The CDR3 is CASSRVAWGTYGYTF. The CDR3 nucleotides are TGTGCCAGCAGTCGGGTCGCATGGGGTACCTATGGCTACACCTTC.

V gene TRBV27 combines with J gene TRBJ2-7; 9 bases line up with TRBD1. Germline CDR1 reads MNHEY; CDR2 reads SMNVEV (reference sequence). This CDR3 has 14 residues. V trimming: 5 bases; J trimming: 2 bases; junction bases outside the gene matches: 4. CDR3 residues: CASSDRGVTYEQYF. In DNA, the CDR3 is TGTGCCAGCAGTGACAGGGGGGTTACCTACGAGCAGTACTTC.

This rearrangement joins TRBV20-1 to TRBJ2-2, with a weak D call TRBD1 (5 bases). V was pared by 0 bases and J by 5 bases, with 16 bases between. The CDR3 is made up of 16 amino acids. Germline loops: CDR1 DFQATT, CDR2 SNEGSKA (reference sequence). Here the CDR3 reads CSARDFSFRVTGELFF. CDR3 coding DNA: TGCAGTGCTAGAGATTTTTCCTTCAGGGTGACCGGGGAGCTGTTTTTT.

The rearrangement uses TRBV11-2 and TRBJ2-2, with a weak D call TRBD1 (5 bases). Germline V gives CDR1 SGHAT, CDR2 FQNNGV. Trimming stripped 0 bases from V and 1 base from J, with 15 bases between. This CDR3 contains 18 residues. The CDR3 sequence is CASSLDELGRVNTGELFF. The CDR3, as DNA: TGTGCCAGCAGCTTAGATGAATTGGGCAGGGTGAACACCGGGGAGCTGTTTTTT.

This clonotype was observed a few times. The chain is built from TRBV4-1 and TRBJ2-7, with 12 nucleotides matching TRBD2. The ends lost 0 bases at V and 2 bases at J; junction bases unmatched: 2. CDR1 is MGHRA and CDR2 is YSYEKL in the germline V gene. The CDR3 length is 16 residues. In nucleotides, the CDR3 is TGCGCCAGCAGCCAAGAACTAGCGGGAGGTACCTACGAGCAGTACTTC. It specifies CASSQELAGGTYEQYF.